The T cell receptor (beta chain) described here comes from a study of blood T cell repertoires in COVID-19. From germline, CDR1 is KGHDR and CDR2 SFDVKD. The germline V and J ends were trimmed by 4 bases and 4 bases, with 6 bases remaining between them. The CDR3 consists of 13 residues. TCRdb's table, derived via immunoSEQ multiplex PCR, lists solely in-frame clones and lacks some. This table has about 220,000 clones, 80% to 90% appearing once. J is TRBJ1-4 and V is TRBV24-1; D unresolved. The sequenced material came from peripheral blood. This sequence originates from a woman aged 40-49 years with active or convalescent COVID-19. CDR3 protein: CATSEGSNEKLFF. The DNA of the CDR3 is TGTGCCACCAGTGAAGGGAGTAATGAAAAACTGTTTTTT.